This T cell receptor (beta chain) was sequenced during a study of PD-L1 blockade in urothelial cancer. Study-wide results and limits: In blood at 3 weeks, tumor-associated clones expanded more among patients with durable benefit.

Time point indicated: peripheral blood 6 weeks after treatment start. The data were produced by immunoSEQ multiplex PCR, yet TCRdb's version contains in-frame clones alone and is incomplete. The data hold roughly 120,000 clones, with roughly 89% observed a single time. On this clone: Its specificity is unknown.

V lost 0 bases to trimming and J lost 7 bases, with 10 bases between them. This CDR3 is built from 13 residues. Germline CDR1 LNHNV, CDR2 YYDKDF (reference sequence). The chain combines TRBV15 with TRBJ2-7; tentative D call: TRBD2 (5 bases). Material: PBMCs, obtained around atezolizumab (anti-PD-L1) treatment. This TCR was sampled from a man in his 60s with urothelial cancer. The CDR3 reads CATSRERTGEQYF. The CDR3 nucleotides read TGTGCCACCAGCAGAGAAAGGACGGGGGAGCAGTACTTC.